The 18 T cell receptor beta chains below come from one sample, sequenced in a study of T cells after posttransplantation cyclophosphamide. Profiled with immunoSEQ multiplex PCR; TCRdb holds only in-frame clones, not every one. The sample carries about 16,000 clones, roughly 92% recorded once. The naive gate required viable CD3+CD4+ or CD3+CD8+ cells with CCR7+CD45RA+CD45RO-CD95-CD27+CD28+ phenotype. Sequencing was performed on naive CD4+ T cells sorted from blood. Receptors were obtained from a woman aged 50 to 65 in good health and a related stem cell transplant donor.

This clone has more than one count but fewer than ten. The rearrangement joins TRBV18 to TRBJ2-7; 8 bases fit TRBD1. This CDR3 spans 15 amino acids. Germline assignment: CDR1 KGHSH and CDR2 LQKENI. V lost 2 bases, J lost 6 bases, and 9 bases stayed unmatched. CDR3 loop: CASSPGLDRGSEQYF. In nucleotides, the CDR3 is TGTGCCAGCTCACCAGGCCTCGACAGGGGCTCCGAGCAGTACTTC.

As DNA, the CDR3 is TGTGCCAGCAGCTTACAGGCCTCCTACGAGCAGTACTTC. Its translation: CASSLQASYEQYF. The J gene is TRBJ2-7, the V gene TRBV7-2; D uncertain. Germline CDR1 SGHTA, CDR2 FQGNSA. The germline V and J ends were trimmed by 2 bases and 0 bases, with 5 bases remaining between them. The CDR3 has 13 residues.

This chain links TRBV28 with TRBJ1-1, with 9 nucleotides matching TRBD1. CDR3 length: 15 residues. The V segment lost 6 bases and the J segment 1 base; nucleotides outside the gene matches: 6. Germline CDR1 MDHEN, CDR2 SYDVKM. Here the CDR3 reads CASRLGTGRNTEAFF. The CDR3 region has the DNA TGTGCCAGCAGACTAGGGACAGGGCGGAACACTGAAGCTTTCTTT.

J is TRBJ2-1 and V is TRBV4-2; the D is unclear. The V end lost 6 bases, the J end lost 4 bases, and 7 bases lay between the germline ends. The CDR3 extends over 12 amino acids. Germline V gives CDR1 LGHNA, CDR2 YNFKEQ. DNA for the CDR3: TGTGCCAGCAGTGCGGCTTACAATGAGCAGTTCTTC. Translating it yields CASSAAYNEQFF.

This rearrangement joins TRBV6-6 to TRBJ2-3; D is possibly TRBD2 (5 bases). Trimming stripped 5 bases from V and 4 bases from J, with 19 bases between. Germline V gene lookup returns CDR1 MNHNY and CDR2 SVGAGI (reference sequence). The CDR3 extends over 16 amino acids. CDR3 amino acids: CASSLGVPSVADTQYF. CDR3 nucleotides: TGTGCCAGCAGTCTGGGAGTGCCCTCAGTGGCAGATACGCAGTATTTT.

This chain joins TRBV7-2 and TRBJ2-1; 16 bases fit TRBD2. CDR1 and CDR2 (germline): SGHTA, FQGNSA. CDR3 length: 15 residues. J was trimmed by 8 bases and V by 6 bases; bases with no gene match: 4. The CDR3 DNA follows: TGTGCCAGCAGGCCGGGACTAGCGGGAGGGTATGAGCAGTTCTTC. This gives the protein CASRPGLAGGYEQFF.

The chain employs TRBV2 and TRBJ1-3; TRBD1 matches at 7 bases. There are 14 residues in the CDR3. Germline V gene data show CDR1 as SNHLY and CDR2 as FYNNEI. Trimming cost V 2 bases and J 3 bases; bases outside gene matches: 1. The CDR3 sequence: CASSEQGDGNTIYF. CDR3 DNA: TGTGCCAGCAGTGAACAGGGGGATGGAAACACCATATATTTT.

The chain is built from TRBV18 and TRBJ2-5; TRBD1 might be the D (6 bases). CDR3 length equals 15 residues. Germline CDR1 KGHSH, CDR2 LQKENI. The V gene lost 2 bases and the J gene lost 5 bases, with 15 bases spanning the gap. The CDR3 region is CASSPGAGASETQYF. The CDR3 bases are TGTGCCAGCTCACCAGGAGCAGGGGCGTCGGAGACCCAGTACTTC.

The CDR3 sequence is CASSELLKGQGINYGYTF. CDR3 bases: TGTGCCAGCAGTGAATTACTAAAGGGACAGGGGATTAACTATGGCTACACCTTC. The chain has TRBV6-1 and TRBJ1-2; 10 bases match TRBD1. The germline V gene encodes CDR1 MNHNS and CDR2 SASEGT. V was pared by 2 bases and J by 1 base, with 10 bases of the junction left unmatched. This CDR3 has 18 amino acids.

The rearrangement uses TRBV28 and TRBJ2-7; no clear D gene. The germline CDR1 and CDR2 sequences are MDHEN and SYDVKM. This CDR3 is 14 amino acids long. Trimming took off 5 bases at V and 4 bases at J, with 15 bases between the two ends. The CDR3 bases are TGTGCCAGCAGTGTGCCCTCGGTTCGTTACGAGCAGTACTTC. It is translated as CASSVPSVRYEQYF.

The V and J genes are TRBV5-1 and TRBJ2-5; no definite D call. The germline gives CDR1 SGHRS, CDR2 YFSETQ. This CDR3 is built from 15 residues. V was clipped by 4 bases and J by 5 bases, with 18 bases between them. CDR3 sequence: CASSPSRRGGETQYF. CDR3 DNA sequence: TGCGCCAGCAGCCCCTCGAGACGCGGTGGGGAGACCCAGTACTTC.

V and J are TRBV19 and TRBJ1-1; 8 nucleotides match TRBD1. This CDR3 comprises 14 residues. Trimming at V came to 3 bases and at J to 7 bases, leaving 7 bases not matched to a gene. The V gene's germline CDR1 is LNHDA and CDR2 SQIVND (reference sequence). The CDR3 here is CASSMDRVRVEAFF. The CDR3, as DNA: TGTGCCAGTAGTATGGACAGGGTCAGGGTTGAAGCTTTCTTT. The full variable domain, completed using reference TRBV19 and TRBJ1-1, is DGGITQSPKYLFRKEGQNVTLSCEQNLNHDAMYWYRQDPGQGLRLIYYSQIVNDFQKGDIAEGYSVSREKKESFPLTVTSAQKNPTAFYLCASSMDRVRVEAFFGQGTRLTVV.

The CDR3 loop is CASSDKGQTNSPLHF. The DNA for the CDR3 is TGCGCCAGTAGCGACAAGGGACAGACTAATTCACCCCTCCACTTT. This rearrangement joins TRBV4-3 to TRBJ1-6; 7 bases agree with TRBD1. CDR1 and CDR2 from the germline V gene are LGHNA and YSLEER. The CDR3 has 15 residues. V lost 9 bases to trimming and J lost 6 bases; unmatched junction nucleotides: 11.

A note on this clone: At one end, the junction sequence differs from germline, possibly due to a read error. V gene TRBV4-2 combines with J gene TRBJ2-2, with D possibly being TRBD2 (6 bases). The germline gives CDR1 LGHNA, CDR2 YNFKEQ. The CDR3 has 14 residues. In nucleotides, the CDR3 is TGTGCCAGCAGCCAAGTTGAAGGACTCGGGGGGCTGTTTTTT. It codes for CASSQVEGLGGLFF.

J is TRBJ1-3 and V is TRBV5-1; D is perhaps TRBD1 (5 bases). Germline CDR1 SGHRS, CDR2 YFSETQ. This CDR3 is 14 amino acids long. V was pared by 4 bases and J by 0 bases, with 8 bases between. The CDR3 region has the DNA TGCGCCAGCAGCGTAAGGGGCTCTGGAAACACCATATATTTT. Its translation: CASSVRGSGNTIYF.

This rearrangement joins TRBV19 to TRBJ1-5; 9 positions agree with TRBD1. Unmatched junction bases numbered 9, after V lost 3 bases and J lost 6 bases. The CDR3 spans 16 residues. Germline assignment: CDR1 LNHDA and CDR2 SQIVND (reference sequence). Here the CDR3 DNA reads TGTGCCAGTAGTATTCCACAGGGGGCGGGTGGTCAGCCCCAGCATTTT. As protein: CASSIPQGAGGQPQHF. Full variable domain (remainder filled in from reference TRBV19 and TRBJ1-5): DGGITQSPKYLFRKEGQNVTLSCEQNLNHDAMYWYRQDPGQGLRLIYYSQIVNDFQKGDIAEGYSVSREKKESFPLTVTSAQKNPTAFYLCASSIPQGAGGQPQHFGDGTRLSIL.

The chain employs TRBV7-9 and TRBJ1-6; 8 bases line up with TRBD1. This CDR3 is 16 amino acids long. Per germline, CDR1 SEHNR and CDR2 FQNEAQ (reference sequence). V lost 4 bases to trimming and J lost 10 bases; unmatched junction nucleotides: 12. CDR3 coding DNA: TGTGCCAGCAGCTCGAGACAGGGGATAGGAGAATCACCCCTCCACTTT. Its translation is CASSSRQGIGESPLHF.

J is TRBJ1-4 and V is TRBV30; D is undetermined. The ends were cut back, 4 bases at V and 4 bases at J, with 7 bases in the middle. The V gene's germline CDR1 is GTSNPN and CDR2 SVGIG (reference sequence). The CDR3 extends over 12 amino acids. The DNA of the CDR3 is TGTGCCTGGAAATCGTTTAATGAAAAACTGTTTTTT. It codes for CAWKSFNEKLFF.